This TCR beta chain was found in a study of post-analysis software for immune sequencing data (dated by TCRdb to between 2015 and 2017). Broadly, across the study: Disease courses on record covered relapsing-remitting, secondary progressive and progressive-relapsing multiple sclerosis, though some patients had no subtype annotation. Patient repertoires were compared against ten to eleven previously published healthy control repertoires from donors aged roughly 6 to 27 years. A subset of samples was prepared in parallel using single-end sample barcoding, then pooled and co-amplified after Illumina adapter ligation. General study outcomes and caveats: The control group was slightly older than the multiple sclerosis patient group. Significantly higher frequencies in patients than in controls were found for five TRBV segments, including TRBV5-6, TRBV5-1 and TRBV20-1. Compared with controls, multiple sclerosis patients had significantly lower normalized Chao1 diversity, a finding suggesting substantial peripheral T-cell clonal expansion. Direct clustering with F measure revealed strong co-clustering of samples prepared in the same batch, which led to a batch-effect correction.

To demonstrate the VDJtools post-analysis software, TCR beta repertoires were profiled from the peripheral blood of more than ten young patients with multiple sclerosis. Multiple sclerosis patients were children and adolescents aged roughly 6 to 16 years. Worth noting for this clonotype: It has no known antigen specificity. No clone much larger than this one lies a single base away; base qualities are absent.

Libraries were built with PCR. The sequencing machine was an Illumina HiSeq 2500. To reduce PCR and sequencing biases, unique molecular identifiers were incorporated into the TCR beta cDNA libraries. Every 1 to 10 million input T cells yielded 500,000 or so cDNA molecules, meaning each molecule approximated one T cell. The patient libraries were prepared and sequenced with the same protocol used for the earlier healthy control dataset. Samples belonging to the same batch were prepared together, multiplexed and sequenced on a shared HiSeq lane. Processing in the source paper ran as follows. Raw barcoded reads were processed with MIGEC, and single-read molecular identifier groups were discarded before consensus assembly and CDR3 extraction. Clonotype tables were post-analysed with VDJtools, and diversity was normalized by down-sampling all datasets to the smallest sample size. Repertoire overlap clustering matched CDR3 amino acid but not nucleotide sequences to correct batch-related cross-sample contamination. TCRdb cleaned the public reads at Q25 with fastp, built clones with MiXCR and kept in-frame beta chains. Under each unique CDR3 protein, matching rows form one entry showing the most common genes and DNA. TCRdb, not the authors, supplied the V and J calls. The table for this sample lists 700,000 to 800,000 distinct CDR3 sequences; 25% to 30% of them were counted only once. The ten largest make up about 0.5% of the sample.

The CDR3 runs 12 residues from the cysteine to the phenylalanine. The DNA shown is the 36-base CDR3, in frame from base 1. V is reduced by 7 bases and J by 3 bases, leaving a spacing of 10 bases between them. CDR1 SNHLY and CDR2 FYNNEI were looked up in the germline V gene. Source material: blood. The chain was built from TRBV2 and TRBJ2-7; TRBD1 might be the D gene, on 6 matching bases. The TCR sequence derives from a girl between 5 and 17 years old with multiple sclerosis. This receptor has the CDR3 CASTSDSYEQYF. The DNA sequence is TGTGCCAGCACGTCGGACAGCTACGAGCAGTACTTC.